This T cell receptor beta chain was recorded in a study of T cells in Graves' hyperthyroidism and ophthalmopathy. The overall study: Peripheral blood draws took place at initial diagnosis, ahead of any treatment.

CDR3 length equals 15 residues. Germline CDR1 and CDR2: MGHRA and YSYEKL. V was pared by 1 base and J by 5 bases, with 14 bases between. Amplification targeted TCR beta CDR3 regions from RNA transcripts. First-round RT-PCR with HTBI primers amplified the TCR CDR3 region. TCRdb re-analysed the multiplex PCR reads in MiXCR, keeping a single row per CDR3 protein. The profile shows about 250,000 distinct CDR3 sequences, around 22% of them singletons. Sequencing was carried out using blood. V usage is TRBV4-1 and J usage is TRBJ2-5; possible D gene TRBD2, 6 bases. The receptor was isolated from a man younger than 40 with Graves' ophthalmopathy. The DNA for the CDR3 is TGCGCCAGCAGCCAAGCACTAGCCCTGGGGGAGACCCAGTACTTC. Its translation: CASSQALALGETQYF.